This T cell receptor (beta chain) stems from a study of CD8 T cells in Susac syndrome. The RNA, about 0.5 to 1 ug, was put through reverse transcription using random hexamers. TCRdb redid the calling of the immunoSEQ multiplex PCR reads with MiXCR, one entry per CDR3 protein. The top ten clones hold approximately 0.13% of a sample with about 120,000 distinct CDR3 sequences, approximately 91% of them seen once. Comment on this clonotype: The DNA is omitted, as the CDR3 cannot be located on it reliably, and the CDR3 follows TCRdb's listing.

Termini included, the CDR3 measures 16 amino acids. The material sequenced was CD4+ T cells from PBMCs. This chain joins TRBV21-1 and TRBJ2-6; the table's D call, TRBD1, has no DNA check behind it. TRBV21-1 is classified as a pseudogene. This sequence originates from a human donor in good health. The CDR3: CASRWGTGSGANVLTF.